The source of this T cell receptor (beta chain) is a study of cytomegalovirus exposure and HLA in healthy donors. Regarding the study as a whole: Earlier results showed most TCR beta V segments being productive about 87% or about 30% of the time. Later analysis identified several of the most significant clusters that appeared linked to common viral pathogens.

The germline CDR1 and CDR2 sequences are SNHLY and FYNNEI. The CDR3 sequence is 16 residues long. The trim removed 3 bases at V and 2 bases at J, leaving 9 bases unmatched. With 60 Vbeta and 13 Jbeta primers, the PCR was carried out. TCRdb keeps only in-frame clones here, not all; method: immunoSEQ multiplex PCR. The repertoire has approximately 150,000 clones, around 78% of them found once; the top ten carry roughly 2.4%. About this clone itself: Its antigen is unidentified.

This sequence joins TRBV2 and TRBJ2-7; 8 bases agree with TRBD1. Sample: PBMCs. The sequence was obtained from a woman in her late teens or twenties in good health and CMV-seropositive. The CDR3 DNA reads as TGTGCCAGCAGTGATGGCGACAGGGGATACGCCTACGAGCAGTACTTC. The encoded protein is CASSDGDRGYAYEQYF.